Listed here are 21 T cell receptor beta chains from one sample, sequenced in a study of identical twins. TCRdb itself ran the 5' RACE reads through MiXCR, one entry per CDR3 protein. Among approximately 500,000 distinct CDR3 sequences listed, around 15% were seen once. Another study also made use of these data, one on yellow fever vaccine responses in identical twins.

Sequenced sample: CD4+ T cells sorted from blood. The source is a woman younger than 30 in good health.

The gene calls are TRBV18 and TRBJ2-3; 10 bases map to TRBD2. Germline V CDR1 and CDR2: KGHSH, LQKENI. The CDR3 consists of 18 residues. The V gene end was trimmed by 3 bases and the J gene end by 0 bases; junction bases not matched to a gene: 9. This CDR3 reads CASSPVGTSATSTDTQYF. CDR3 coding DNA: TGTGCCAGCTCACCTGTAGGGACTAGCGCGACTAGCACAGATACGCAGTATTTT.

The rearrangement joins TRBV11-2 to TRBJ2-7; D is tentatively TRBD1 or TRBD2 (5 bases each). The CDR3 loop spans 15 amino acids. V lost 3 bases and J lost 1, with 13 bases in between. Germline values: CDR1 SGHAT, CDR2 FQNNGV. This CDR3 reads CASSFHLGESYEQYF. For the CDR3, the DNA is TGTGCCAGCAGCTTCCACCTGGGGGAGTCCTACGAGCAGTACTTC. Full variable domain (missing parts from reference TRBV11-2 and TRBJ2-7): EAGVAQSPRYKIIEKRQSVAFWCNPISGHATLYWYQQILGQGPKLLIQFQNNGVVDDSQLPKDRFSAERLKGVDSTLKIQPAKLEDSAVYLCASSFHLGESYEQYFGPGTRLTVT.

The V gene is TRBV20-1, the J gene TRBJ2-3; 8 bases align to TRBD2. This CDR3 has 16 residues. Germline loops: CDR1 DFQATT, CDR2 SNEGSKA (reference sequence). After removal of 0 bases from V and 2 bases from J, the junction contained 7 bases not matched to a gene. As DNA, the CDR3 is TGCAGTGCTAGAGAAGCGGGGGCCGGGCCCACAGATACGCAGTATTTT. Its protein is CSAREAGAGPTDTQYF.

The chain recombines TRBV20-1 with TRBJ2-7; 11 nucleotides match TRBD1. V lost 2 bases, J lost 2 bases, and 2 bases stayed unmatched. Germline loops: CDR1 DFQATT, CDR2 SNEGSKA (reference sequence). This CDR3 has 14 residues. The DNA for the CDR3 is TGCAGTGCTAGACTGGGACAGGGGGCCTACGAGCAGTACTTC. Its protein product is CSARLGQGAYEQYF.

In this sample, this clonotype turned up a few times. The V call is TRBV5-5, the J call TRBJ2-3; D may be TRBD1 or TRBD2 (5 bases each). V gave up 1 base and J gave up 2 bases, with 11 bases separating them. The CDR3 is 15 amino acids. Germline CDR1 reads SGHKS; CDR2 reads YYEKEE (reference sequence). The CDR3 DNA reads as TGTGCCAGCAGCTTGCGGCCAGGGACCACAGATACGCAGTATTTT. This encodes CASSLRPGTTDTQYF.

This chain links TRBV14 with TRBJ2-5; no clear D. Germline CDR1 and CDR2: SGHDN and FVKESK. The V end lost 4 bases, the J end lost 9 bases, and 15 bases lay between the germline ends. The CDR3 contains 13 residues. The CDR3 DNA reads TGTGCCAGCAGCCCTCGAGACCGAGTGTCCCAGTACTTC. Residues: CASSPRDRVSQYF.

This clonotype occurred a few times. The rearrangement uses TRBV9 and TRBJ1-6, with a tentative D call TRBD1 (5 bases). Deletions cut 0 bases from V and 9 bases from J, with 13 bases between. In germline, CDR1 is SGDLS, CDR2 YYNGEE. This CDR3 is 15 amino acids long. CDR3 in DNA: TGTGCCAGCAGCGTAGACCAGGGAAGTAGTTCACCCCTCCACTTT. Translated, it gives CASSVDQGSSSPLHF.

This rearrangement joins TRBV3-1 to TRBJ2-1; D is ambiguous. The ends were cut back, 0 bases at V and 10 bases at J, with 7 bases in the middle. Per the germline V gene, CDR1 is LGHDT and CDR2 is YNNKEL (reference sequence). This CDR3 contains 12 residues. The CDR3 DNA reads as TGTGCCAGCAGCCAAGATGCGCGGGAGCAGTTCTTC. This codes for CASSQDAREQFF.

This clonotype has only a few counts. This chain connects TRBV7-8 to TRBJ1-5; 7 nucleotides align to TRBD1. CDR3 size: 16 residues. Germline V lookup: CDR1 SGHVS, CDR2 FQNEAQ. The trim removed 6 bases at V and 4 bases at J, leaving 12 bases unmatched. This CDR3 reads CASREGTAFVNQPQHF. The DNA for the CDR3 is TGTGCCAGCAGGGAAGGGACAGCCTTTGTAAATCAGCCCCAGCATTTT.

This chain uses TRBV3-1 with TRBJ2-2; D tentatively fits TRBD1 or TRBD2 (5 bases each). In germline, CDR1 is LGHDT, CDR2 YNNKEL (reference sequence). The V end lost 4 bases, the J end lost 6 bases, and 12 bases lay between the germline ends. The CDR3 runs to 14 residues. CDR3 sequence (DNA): TGTGCCAGCAGCCTCCGTGGGGGAGCCGGGGAGCTGTTTTTT. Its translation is CASSLRGGAGELFF.

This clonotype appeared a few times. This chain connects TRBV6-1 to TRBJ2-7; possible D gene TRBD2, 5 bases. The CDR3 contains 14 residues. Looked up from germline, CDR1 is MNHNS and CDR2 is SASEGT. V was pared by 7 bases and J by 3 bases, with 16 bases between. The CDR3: CASTQPGLSYEQYF. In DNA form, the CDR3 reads TGTGCCAGCACCCAACCTGGACTGAGCTACGAGCAGTACTTC.

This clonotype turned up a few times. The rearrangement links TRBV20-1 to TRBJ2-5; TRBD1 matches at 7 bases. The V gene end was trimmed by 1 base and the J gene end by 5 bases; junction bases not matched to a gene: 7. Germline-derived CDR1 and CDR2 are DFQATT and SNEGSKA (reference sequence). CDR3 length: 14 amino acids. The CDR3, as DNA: TGCAGTGCTAGAGGACAGGGTGGCGATGAGACCCAGTACTTC. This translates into CSARGQGGDETQYF.

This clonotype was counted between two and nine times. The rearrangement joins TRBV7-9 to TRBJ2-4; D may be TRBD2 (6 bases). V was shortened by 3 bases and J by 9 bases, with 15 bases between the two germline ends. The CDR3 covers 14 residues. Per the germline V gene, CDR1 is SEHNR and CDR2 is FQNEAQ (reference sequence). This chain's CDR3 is CASSFGGIGGIQYF. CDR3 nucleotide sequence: TGTGCCAGCAGCTTCGGGGGAATTGGTGGCATTCAGTACTTC.

The CDR3 loop reads CATTITGTVDWRIQETQYF. The CDR3 DNA reads as TGTGCCACCACCATTACCGGGACAGTAGACTGGAGGATCCAAGAGACCCAGTACTTC. This sequence joins TRBV24-1 and TRBJ2-5, with 7 bases matching TRBD1. V was pared by 8 bases and J by 1 base, with 21 bases of the junction left unmatched. The CDR3 spans 19 residues. In germline, CDR1 is KGHDR, CDR2 SFDVKD.

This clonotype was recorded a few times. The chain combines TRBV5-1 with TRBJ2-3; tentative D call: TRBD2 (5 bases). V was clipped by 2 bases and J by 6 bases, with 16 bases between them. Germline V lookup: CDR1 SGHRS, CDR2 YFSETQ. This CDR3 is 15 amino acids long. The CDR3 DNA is TGCGCCAGCAGCTTTGAGGGAAACGTCGTGGATACGCAGTATTTT. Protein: CASSFEGNVVDTQYF.

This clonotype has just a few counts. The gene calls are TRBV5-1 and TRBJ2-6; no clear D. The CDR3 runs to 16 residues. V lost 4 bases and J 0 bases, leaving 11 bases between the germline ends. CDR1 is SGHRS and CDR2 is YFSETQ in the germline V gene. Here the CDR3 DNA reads TGCGCCAGCAGCCAGAGCGTCGGCTCTGGGGCCAACGTCCTGACTTTC. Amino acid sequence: CASSQSVGSGANVLTF. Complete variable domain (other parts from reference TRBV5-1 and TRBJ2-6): KAGVTQTPRYLIKTRGQQVTLSCSPISGHRSVSWYQQTPGQGLQFLFEYFSETQRNKGNFPGRFSGRQFSNSRSEMNVSTLELGDSALYLCASSQSVGSGANVLTFGAGSRLTVL.

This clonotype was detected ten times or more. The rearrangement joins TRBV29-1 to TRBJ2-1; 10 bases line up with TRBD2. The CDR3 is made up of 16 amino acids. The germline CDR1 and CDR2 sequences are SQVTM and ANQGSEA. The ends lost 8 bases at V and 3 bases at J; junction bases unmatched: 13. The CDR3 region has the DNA TGCAGCCATCAGGGGCCACTAGCGGGAATCTACAATGAGCAGTTCTTC. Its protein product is CSHQGPLAGIYNEQFF.

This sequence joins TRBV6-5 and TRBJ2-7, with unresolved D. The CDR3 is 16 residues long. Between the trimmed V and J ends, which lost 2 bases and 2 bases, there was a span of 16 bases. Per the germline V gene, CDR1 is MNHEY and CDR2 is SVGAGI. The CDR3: CASSYVGSGRPYEQYF. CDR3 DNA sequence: TGTGCCAGCAGTTACGTTGGGTCAGGACGACCCTACGAGCAGTACTTC.

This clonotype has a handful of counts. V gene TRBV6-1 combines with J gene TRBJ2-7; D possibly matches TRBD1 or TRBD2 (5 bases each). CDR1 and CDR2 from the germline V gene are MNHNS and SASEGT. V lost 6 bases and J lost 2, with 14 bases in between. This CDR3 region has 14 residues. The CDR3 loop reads CASRPSGTTYEQYF. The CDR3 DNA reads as TGTGCCAGCAGACCCTCGGGGACCACCTACGAGCAGTACTTC.

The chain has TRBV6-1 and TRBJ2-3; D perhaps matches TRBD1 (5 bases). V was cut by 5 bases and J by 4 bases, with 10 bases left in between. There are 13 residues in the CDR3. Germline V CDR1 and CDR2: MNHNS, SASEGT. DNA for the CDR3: TGTGCCAGCAGTCCGACCAGGGCAGATACGCAGTATTTT. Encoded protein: CASSPTRADTQYF.

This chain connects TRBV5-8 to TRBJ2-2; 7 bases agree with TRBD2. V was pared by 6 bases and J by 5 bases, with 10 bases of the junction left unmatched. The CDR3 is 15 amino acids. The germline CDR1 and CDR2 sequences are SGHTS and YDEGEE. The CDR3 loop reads CASNLAEIFTGELFF. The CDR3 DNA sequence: TGTGCCAGCAACCTAGCGGAAATTTTTACCGGGGAGCTGTTTTTT.